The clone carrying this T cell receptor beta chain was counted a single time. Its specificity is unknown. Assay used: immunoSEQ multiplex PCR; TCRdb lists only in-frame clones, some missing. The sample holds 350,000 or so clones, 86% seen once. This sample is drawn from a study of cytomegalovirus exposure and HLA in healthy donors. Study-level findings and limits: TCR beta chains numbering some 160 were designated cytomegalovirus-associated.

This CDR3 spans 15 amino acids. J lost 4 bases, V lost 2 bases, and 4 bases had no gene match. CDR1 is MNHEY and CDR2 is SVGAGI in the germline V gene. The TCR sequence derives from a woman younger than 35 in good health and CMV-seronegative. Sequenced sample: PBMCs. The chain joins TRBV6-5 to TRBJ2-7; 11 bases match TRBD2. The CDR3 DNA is TGTGCCAGCAGTTACAGAACTAGCGGGGGTTACGAGCAGTACTTC. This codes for CASSYRTSGGYEQYF.